This is a list of T cell receptor beta chains from one sample in a study of blood T cell repertoires in COVID-19. Sequencing was performed with immunoSEQ multiplex PCR; in TCRdb, only in-frame clones are kept and a portion is missing. The data contain approximately 210,000 clones, around 85% of them singletons. Sample: peripheral blood. These receptors all stem from a middle-aged man with acute or convalescent COVID-19. Both conserved end residues are part of each CDR3. The D gene is left open where the match is weak. The size entry is marked missing in some rows and otherwise reads once, few, many or a size class.

length	V	J	D	size	CDR3	DNA
15	TRBV9	TRBJ2-1	TRBD2	NA	CASSVGAGAYNEQFF	TGTGCCAGCAGCGTAGGGGCGGGGGCCTACAATGAGCAGTTCTTC
14	TRBV10-3	TRBJ2-2	TRBD2	NA	CATGAGGNIGELFF	TGTGCCACCGGGGCGGGGGGTAATATCGGGGAGCTGTTTTTT
13	TRBV6-5	TRBJ1-1	NA	once	CASSADSVYWAFF	TGTGCCAGCAGCGCTGACAGCGTATACTGGGCTTTCTTT
16	TRBV7-8	TRBJ2-7	NA	NA	CASSLVSQTGFYEQYF	TGTGCCAGCAGCTTAGTATCTCAGACCGGGTTCTACGAGCAGTACTTC
15	TRBV2	TRBJ2-2	TRBD1	NA	CASSRTGVMAGELFF	TGTGCCAGCAGTAGAACAGGGGTGATGGCCGGGGAGCTGTTTTTT
14	TRBV6-1	TRBJ1-5	NA	NA	CASTSGNSNQPQHF	TGTGCCAGCACCTCAGGTAATAGCAATCAGCCCCAGCATTTT
14	TRBV27	TRBJ2-6	TRBD1	NA	CASRQGAGANVLTF	TGTGCCAGCAGACAGGGGGCTGGGGCCAACGTCCTGACTTTC
13	TRBV12-3/TRBV12-4	TRBJ2-7	TRBD1	NA	CASLRDRGSEQYF	TGTGCCAGCCTCCGGGACAGGGGAAGTGAGCAGTACTTC
15	TRBV28	TRBJ1-2	TRBD1	NA	CASSLRPGQGYGYTF	TGTGCCAGCAGTTTACGGCCCGGACAGGGGTATGGCTACACCTTC
15	TRBV6-5	TRBJ1-1	NA	NA	CASSTEGRLGTEAFF	TGTGCCAGCAGTACGGAGGGACGGCTGGGGACTGAAGCTTTCTTT
16	TRBV5-8	TRBJ2-7	TRBD2	few	CASSLGAGLARGEQYF	TGTGCCAGCAGCTTGGGCGCTGGACTAGCGCGGGGAGAGCAGTACTTC
15	TRBV9	TRBJ2-4	NA	NA	CASSVSGIAKNIQYF	TGTGCCAGCAGCGTATCGGGGATAGCCAAAAACATTCAGTACTTC
15	TRBV19	TRBJ1-2	TRBD1	NA	CASSIVAGGSYGYTF	TGTGCCAGTAGTATAGTTGCAGGGGGCAGCTATGGCTACACCTTC
13	TRBV3-1/TRBV3-2	TRBJ2-7	NA	NA	CASSTRVYYEQYF	TGTGCCAGCAGCACCCGGGTTTACTACGAGCAGTACTTC
14	TRBV30	TRBJ2-3	TRBD1	NA	CAWRAGGPTDTQYF	TGTGCCTGGAGGGCAGGGGGCCCCACAGATACGCAGTATTTT
17	TRBV5-8	TRBJ2-1	TRBD1	NA	CASSLPGQPSTYNEQFF	TGTGCCAGCAGCTTACCGGGACAGCCTTCTACCTACAATGAGCAGTTCTTC
17	TRBV18	TRBJ1-4	TRBD1	NA	CASSLNDGTGEYEKLFF	TGTGCCAGCTCACTAAATGACGGGACAGGGGAATATGAAAAACTGTTTTTT
15	TRBV6-5	TRBJ1-5	TRBD1	NA	CASRRQGSSNQPQHF	TGTGCCAGCAGGAGACAGGGGTCCAGCAATCAGCCCCAGCATTTT
17	TRBV10-3	TRBJ2-3	TRBD2	NA	CAISERTSGRHTDTQYF	TGTGCCATCAGTGAGAGGACTAGCGGGCGTCACACAGATACGCAGTATTTT
14	TRBV21-1	TRBJ1-1	NA	few	CASLRGRAGTEAFF	TGTGCCAGCTTACGGGGGAGGGCCGGAACTGAAGCTTTCTTT
14	TRBV19	TRBJ2-7	TRBD2	NA	CASSPWGGNNEQYF	TGTGCCAGTAGCCCGTGGGGGGGAAACAACGAGCAGTACTTC
16	TRBV2	TRBJ2-7	NA	NA	CASSTGLGAGRNEQYF	TGTGCCAGCAGTACAGGTTTGGGGGCCGGGAGGAACGAGCAGTACTTC
17	TRBV2	TRBJ2-3	NA	NA	CASSEGRQTPGHDTQYF	TGTGCCAGCAGTGAAGGCCGGCAGACCCCGGGACATGATACGCAGTATTTT
15	TRBV15	TRBJ2-7	NA	NA	CATSRDQGGPYEQYF	TGTGCCACCAGCAGAGATCAGGGGGGTCCCTACGAGCAGTACTTC
16	TRBV10-2	TRBJ1-1	TRBD1	NA	CASNGQGAHMNTEAFF	TGCGCCAGCAACGGACAGGGTGCGCACATGAACACTGAAGCTTTCTTT
14	TRBV19	TRBJ1-5	NA	NA	CASIARRGEQPQHF	TGTGCCAGTATTGCCAGACGGGGAGAACAGCCCCAGCATTTT
12	TRBV6-5	TRBJ1-1	NA	NA	CASRGGLEGAFF	TGTGCCAGCAGGGGGGGTTTAGAGGGTGCTTTCTTT
15	TRBV6-5	TRBJ1-5	TRBD1	NA	CASSYSDRAIEPQHF	TGTGCCAGCAGTTACTCCGACAGGGCCATTGAGCCCCAGCATTTT
17	TRBV5-4	TRBJ1-2	NA	NA	CASSLGAGMTLNYGYTF	TGTGCCAGCAGCTTGGGGGCAGGTATGACCCTGAACTATGGCTACACCTTC
13	TRBV7-9	TRBJ2-5	NA	NA	CASSRDDWETQYF	TGTGCCAGCAGCAGAGATGATTGGGAGACCCAGTACTTC
17	TRBV9	TRBJ2-3	TRBD2	NA	CASSSTLGAGASDTQYF	TGTGCCAGCAGCTCTACCCTAGGGGCGGGAGCTTCAGATACGCAGTATTTT
16	TRBV4-3	TRBJ2-3	NA	once	CASSQEARAFTDTQYF	TGCGCCAGCAGCCAAGAGGCCAGGGCTTTCACAGATACGCAGTATTTT
19	TRBV19	TRBJ2-1	TRBD2	NA	CASSRTGLAGASPYNEQFF	TGTGCCAGTAGCCGGACGGGACTAGCGGGAGCCTCCCCCTACAATGAGCAGTTCTTC
14	TRBV5-1	TRBJ2-3	NA	NA	CASSWGLVSDTQYF	TGCGCCAGCAGCTGGGGACTGGTGTCAGATACGCAGTATTTT
17	TRBV7-2	TRBJ2-1	TRBD2	NA	CASSLGRLAGLYNEQFF	TGTGCCAGCAGCTTAGGAAGACTAGCGGGGCTCTACAATGAGCAGTTCTTC
13	TRBV28	TRBJ2-5	TRBD1	once	CASSSRGQETQYF	TGTGCCAGCAGTTCTAGGGGGCAGGAGACCCAGTACTTC
15	TRBV5-4	TRBJ2-5	NA	NA	CASSLSSRKQETQYF	TGTGCCAGCAGCTTGTCGAGCAGGAAACAAGAGACCCAGTACTTC
12	TRBV3-1/TRBV3-2	TRBJ1-2	NA	NA	CASSQGGKGYTF	TGTGCCAGCAGCCAGGGCGGGAAGGGCTACACCTTC
19	TRBV28	TRBJ2-2	NA	NA	CASIRRSSLWGANTGELFF	TGTGCCAGCATTAGGAGGTCTAGCCTTTGGGGGGCGAACACCGGGGAGCTGTTTTTT
15	TRBV11-3	TRBJ1-4	NA	NA	CASSYEAMQGEKLFF	TGTGCCAGCAGCTACGAGGCGATGCAAGGTGAAAAACTGTTTTTT
14	TRBV7-6	TRBJ2-5	TRBD2	NA	CASRYSGDSETQYF	TGTGCCAGCCGCTATAGCGGGGATAGTGAGACCCAGTACTTC
16	TRBV6-4	TRBJ1-6	NA	NA	CASSPDPTGIVSPLHF	TGTGCCAGCAGTCCCGACCCTACAGGGATAGTTTCACCCCTCCACTTT
13	TRBV27	TRBJ2-7	NA	NA	CASSSGAPYEQYF	TGTGCCAGCAGTTCAGGGGCCCCCTACGAGCAGTACTTC
17	TRBV15	TRBJ1-5	NA	few	CATSRDPQVYSNQPQHF	TGTGCCACCAGCAGAGATCCGCAGGTTTATAGCAATCAGCCCCAGCATTTT
15	TRBV6-2/TRBV6-3	TRBJ2-1	TRBD2	NA	CASSFLAGGYNEQFF	TGTGCCAGCAGTTTCCTAGCGGGGGGGTACAATGAGCAGTTCTTC
13	TRBV7-3	TRBJ2-1	NA	NA	CASSLTSLHEQFF	TGTGCCAGCAGCTTGACTAGTTTGCATGAGCAGTTCTTC
15	TRBV18	TRBJ2-7	NA	NA	CASSLLGHFSYEQYF	TGTGCCAGCTCACTACTGGGACACTTCTCCTACGAGCAGTACTTC
16	TRBV3-1/TRBV3-2	TRBJ1-3	NA	NA	CASSPHGRGSGNTIYF	TGTGCCAGCAGCCCCCATGGGAGGGGGAGTGGAAACACCATATATTTT
15	TRBV14	TRBJ2-7	TRBD2	NA	CASSHPTSGGNEQYF	TGTGCCAGCAGCCACCCGACTAGCGGAGGGAACGAGCAGTACTTC
14	TRBV6-6	TRBJ2-2	NA	once	CATRVGQNTGELFF	TGTGCCACCCGAGTGGGACAGAACACCGGGGAGCTGTTTTTT
20	TRBV4-1	TRBJ2-6	NA	NA	CASSLRLAGGSSSGANVLTF	TGCGCCAGCAGCCTAAGATTAGCAGGTGGGAGTTCCTCTGGGGCCAACGTCCTGACTTTC
14	TRBV6-5	TRBJ2-1	NA	NA	CASTRTGVGNEQFF	TGTGCCAGCACGAGGACGGGAGTAGGTAATGAGCAGTTCTTC
15	TRBV5-1	TRBJ2-2	NA	NA	CASSPPGEVGRELFF	TGCGCCAGCAGCCCCCCGGGAGAGGTCGGCCGGGAGCTGTTTTTT
13	TRBV6-6	TRBJ2-1	TRBD2	NA	CASSRSTGTSEFF	TGTGCCAGCAGCCGATCGACCGGGACTAGCGAGTTCTTC
14	TRBV13	TRBJ2-7	TRBD1	NA	CASSSGTGDYEQYF	TGTGCCAGCAGCAGCGGGACAGGGGACTACGAGCAGTACTTC
15	TRBV19	TRBJ2-1	TRBD2	NA	CASSLAGGRYNEQFF	TGTGCCAGTAGTTTAGCGGGGGGGCGGTACAATGAGCAGTTCTTC
15	TRBV19	TRBJ1-1	NA	NA	CASEHVWTGYTEAFF	TGTGCCAGTGAACACGTTTGGACGGGATACACTGAAGCTTTCTTT
17	TRBV7-9	TRBJ2-1	NA	few	CASSLSLGGPSYNEQFF	TGTGCCAGCAGCTTATCTTTAGGGGGTCCTTCCTACAATGAGCAGTTCTTC
15	TRBV7-9	TRBJ2-5	NA	NA	CASSLLTRHQETQYF	TGTGCCAGCAGCTTATTAACGCGGCACCAAGAGACCCAGTACTTC
12	TRBV5-1	TRBJ1-2	NA	once	CASRTDNYGYTF	TGCGCCAGTCGGACAGACAACTATGGCTACACCTTC